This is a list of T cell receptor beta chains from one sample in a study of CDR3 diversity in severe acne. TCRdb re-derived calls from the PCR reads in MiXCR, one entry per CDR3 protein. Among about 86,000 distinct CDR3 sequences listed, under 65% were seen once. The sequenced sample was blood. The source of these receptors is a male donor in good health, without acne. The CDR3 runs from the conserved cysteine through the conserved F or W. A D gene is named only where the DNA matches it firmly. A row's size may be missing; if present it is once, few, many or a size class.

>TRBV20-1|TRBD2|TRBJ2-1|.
CSARRTSGGASADEQFF
TGCAGTGCTAGGAGGACTAGCGGGGGGGCCAGTGCCGATGAGCAGTTCTTC
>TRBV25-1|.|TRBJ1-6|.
CASSARQVPGSPLHF
TGTGCCAGCAGTGCCAGACAGGTCCCTGGCTCACCCCTCCACTTT
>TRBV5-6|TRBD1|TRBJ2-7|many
CASSGTIDRGVYEQYF
TGTGCCAGCAGCGGAACAATAGACAGGGGGGTATACGAGCAGTACTTC
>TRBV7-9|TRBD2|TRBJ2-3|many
CASSSSVTSGGHTDTQYF
TGTGCCAGCAGCTCTTCGGTGACTAGCGGGGGCCACACAGATACGCAGTATTTT
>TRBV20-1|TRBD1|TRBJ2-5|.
CSAGDRAQETQYF
TGCAGTGCTGGGGACAGGGCCCAAGAGACCCAGTACTTC
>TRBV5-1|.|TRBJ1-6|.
CASNFDSPHSPLHF
TGCGCCAGCAACTTTGACAGTCCCCATTCACCCCTCCACTTT
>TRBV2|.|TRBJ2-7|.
CASSVSVTPLGEQYF
TGTGCCAGCAGTGTCTCGGTGACTCCTTTGGGTGAGCAGTACTTC
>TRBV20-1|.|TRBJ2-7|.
CSASQQGYEQYF
TGCAGTGCTAGTCAACAGGGTTACGAGCAGTACTTC
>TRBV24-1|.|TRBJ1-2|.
CASAGANYGYTF
TGTGCCAGCGCAGGGGCTAACTATGGCTACACCTTC
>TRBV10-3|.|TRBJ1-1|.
CAISESRVRDTEAFF
TGTGCCATCAGTGAGTCAAGGGTTCGGGACACTGAAGCTTTCTTT
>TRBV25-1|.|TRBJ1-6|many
CASSGLWGRVGSPLHF
TGTGCCAGCAGTGGATTGTGGGGGCGAGTGGGATCACCCCTCCACTTT
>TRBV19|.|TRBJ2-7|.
CATYGGTEQYF
TGTGCCACTTATGGAGGGACTGAGCAGTACTTC
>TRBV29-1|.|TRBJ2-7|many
CSPSRDQIGGVIYEQYF
TGCAGCCCCAGCCGGGACCAAATCGGGGGAGTGATCTACGAGCAGTACTTC
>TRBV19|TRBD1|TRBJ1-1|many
CASSIGKGAGTEAFF
TGTGCCAGTAGTATAGGGAAGGGGGCGGGCACTGAAGCTTTCTTT
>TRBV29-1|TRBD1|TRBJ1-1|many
CSVTTGPNTEAFF
TGCAGCGTGACGACAGGGCCGAACACTGAAGCTTTCTTT
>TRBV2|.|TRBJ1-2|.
CASSYGPNGYTF
TGTGCCAGCAGTTACGGGCCCAATGGCTACACCTTC
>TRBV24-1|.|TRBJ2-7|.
CATSASSLGGNYEQYF
TGTGCCACCAGTGCCAGCAGCTTGGGGGGAAACTACGAGCAGTACTTC
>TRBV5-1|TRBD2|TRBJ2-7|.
CASSLGGGRGGGGGGESYEQYF
TGCGCCAGCAGCTTGGGGGGGGGGCGGGGGGGGGGGGGGGGGGGGGAGTCCTACGAGCAGTACTTC
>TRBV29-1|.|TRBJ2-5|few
CSVRGSEETQYF
TGCAGCGTGAGAGGGAGTGAGGAGACCCAGTACTTC
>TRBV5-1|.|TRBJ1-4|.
CASSPPTGVEKLFF
TGCGCCAGCAGCCCACCGACAGGAGTCGAAAAACTGTTTTTT